This TCR beta chain comes out of a study of shared clonotypes between healthy human individuals. Findings and limits, study-wide: It was only blood that was sampled, and tissue repertoires likely differ.

In germline, CDR1 is LGHNA, CDR2 YNFKEQ. The CDR3 consists of 19 residues. V was cut by 0 bases and J by 1 base, with 19 bases left in between. Details on this clone: The antigen is not known.

The material for each subset, its genomic DNA, was split evenly across several immunoSEQ plates. The repertoire was sequenced with immunoSEQ multiplex PCR; TCRdb's copy has only in-frame clones and lacks some. Of about 2.3 million clones in the sample, over 85% were seen once. The sample was naive CD4+ T cells from PBMCs. Subset meaning: CD45RA+ positively selected. The chain uses TRBV4-2 and TRBJ2-4; D may be TRBD2 (6 bases). The sequence was collected from a man aged 18 to 30 in good health. Some clones in this sample may be carry-over from other donors' samples. As DNA, the CDR3 is TGTGCCAGCAGCCAAGAGATTATCGACAGCCGGGGGGCCAAAAACATTCAGTACTTC. This translates into CASSQEIIDSRGAKNIQYF.